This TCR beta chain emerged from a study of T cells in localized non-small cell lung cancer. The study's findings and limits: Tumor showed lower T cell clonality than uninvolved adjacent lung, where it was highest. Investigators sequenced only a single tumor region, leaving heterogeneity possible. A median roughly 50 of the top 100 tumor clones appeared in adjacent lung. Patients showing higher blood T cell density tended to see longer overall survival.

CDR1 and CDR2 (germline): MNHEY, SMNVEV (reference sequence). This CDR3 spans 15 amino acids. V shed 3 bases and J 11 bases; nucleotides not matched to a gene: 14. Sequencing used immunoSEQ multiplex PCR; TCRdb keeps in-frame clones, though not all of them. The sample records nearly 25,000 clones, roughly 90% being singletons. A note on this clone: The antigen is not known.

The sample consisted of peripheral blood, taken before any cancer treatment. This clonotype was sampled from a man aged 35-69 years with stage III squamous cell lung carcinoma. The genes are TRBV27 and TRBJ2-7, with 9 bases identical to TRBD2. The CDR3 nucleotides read TGTGCCAGCAGTTTCTCTACCGGGACTAGCCACAACGAGTACTTC. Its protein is CASSFSTGTSHNEYF.